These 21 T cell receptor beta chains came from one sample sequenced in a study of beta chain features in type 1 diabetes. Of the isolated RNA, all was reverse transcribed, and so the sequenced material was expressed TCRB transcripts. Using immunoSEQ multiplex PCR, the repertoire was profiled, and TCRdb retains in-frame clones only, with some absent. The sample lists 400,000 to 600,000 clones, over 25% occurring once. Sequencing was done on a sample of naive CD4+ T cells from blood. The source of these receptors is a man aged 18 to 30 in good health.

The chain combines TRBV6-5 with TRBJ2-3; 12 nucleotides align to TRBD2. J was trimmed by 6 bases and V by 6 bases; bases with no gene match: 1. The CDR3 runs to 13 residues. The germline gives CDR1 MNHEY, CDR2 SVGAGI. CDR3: CASRTSGGDTQYF. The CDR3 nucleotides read TGTGCCAGCAGGACTAGCGGGGGCGATACGCAGTATTTT.

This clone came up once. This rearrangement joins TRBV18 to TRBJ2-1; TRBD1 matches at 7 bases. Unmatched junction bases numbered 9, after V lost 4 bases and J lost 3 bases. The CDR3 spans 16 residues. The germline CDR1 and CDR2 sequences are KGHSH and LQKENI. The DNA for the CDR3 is TGTGCCAGCTCACTTCAGGGGGACCTCAACTACAATGAGCAGTTCTTC. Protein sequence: CASSLQGDLNYNEQFF.

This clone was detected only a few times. The CDR3 nucleotides read TGTGCCATCAGTCTCCACAGGGGCGGGGAGACCCAGTACTTC. Its protein product is CAISLHRGGETQYF. The V call is TRBV10-3, the J call TRBJ2-5, with 7 bases lining up with TRBD1. The V gene's germline CDR1 is ENHRY and CDR2 SYGVKD. V lost 5 bases and J lost 5; bases outside the gene matches: 8. CDR3 size: 14 residues.

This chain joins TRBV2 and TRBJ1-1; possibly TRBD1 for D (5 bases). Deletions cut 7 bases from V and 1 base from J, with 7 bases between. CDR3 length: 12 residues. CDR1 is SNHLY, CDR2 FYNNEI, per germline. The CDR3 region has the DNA TGTGCCAGCAAGGGGAGGAACACTGAAGCTTTCTTT. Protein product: CASKGRNTEAFF.

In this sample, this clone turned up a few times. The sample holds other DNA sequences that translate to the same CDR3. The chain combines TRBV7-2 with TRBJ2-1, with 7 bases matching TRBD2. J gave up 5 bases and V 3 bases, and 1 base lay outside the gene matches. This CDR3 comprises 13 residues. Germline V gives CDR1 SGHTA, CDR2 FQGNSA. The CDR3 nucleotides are TGTGCCAGCAGCTTGGGACTAAACAATGAGCAGTTCTTC. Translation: CASSLGLNNEQFF.

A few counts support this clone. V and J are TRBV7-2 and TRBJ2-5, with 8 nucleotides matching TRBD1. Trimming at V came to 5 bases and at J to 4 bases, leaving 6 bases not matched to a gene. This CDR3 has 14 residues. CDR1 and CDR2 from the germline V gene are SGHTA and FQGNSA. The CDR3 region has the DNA TGTGCCAGCAGCCTAAGGACAGGGCGAGAGACCCAGTACTTC. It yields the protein CASSLRTGRETQYF. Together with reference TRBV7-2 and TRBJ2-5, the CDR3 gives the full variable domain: GAGVSQSPSNKVTEKGKDVELRCDPISGHTALYWYRQSLGQGLEFLIYFQGNSAPDKSGLPSDRFSAERTGGSVSTLTIQRTQQEDSAVYLCASSLRTGRETQYFGPGTRLLVL.

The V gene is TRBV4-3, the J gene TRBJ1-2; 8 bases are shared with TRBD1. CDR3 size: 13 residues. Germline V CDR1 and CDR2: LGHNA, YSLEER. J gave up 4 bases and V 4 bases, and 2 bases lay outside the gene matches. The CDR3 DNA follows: TGCGCCAGCAGCCTAACAGGGGGCTATGGCTACACCTTC. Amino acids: CASSLTGGYGYTF.

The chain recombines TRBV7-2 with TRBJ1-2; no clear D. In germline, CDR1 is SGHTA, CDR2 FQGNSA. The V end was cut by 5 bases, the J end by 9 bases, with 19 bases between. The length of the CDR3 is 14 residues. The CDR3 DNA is TGTGCCAGCAGCCCCACAGCCTGGACTCGGAGCTACACCTTC. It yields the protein CASSPTAWTRSYTF.

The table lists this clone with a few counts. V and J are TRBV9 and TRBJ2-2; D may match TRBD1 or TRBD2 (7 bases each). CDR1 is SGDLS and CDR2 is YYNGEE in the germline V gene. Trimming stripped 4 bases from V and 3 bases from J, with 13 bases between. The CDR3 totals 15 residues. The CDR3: CASSYSGGDTGELFF. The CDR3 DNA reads TGTGCCAGCAGCTATTCAGGGGGGGACACCGGGGAGCTGTTTTTT.

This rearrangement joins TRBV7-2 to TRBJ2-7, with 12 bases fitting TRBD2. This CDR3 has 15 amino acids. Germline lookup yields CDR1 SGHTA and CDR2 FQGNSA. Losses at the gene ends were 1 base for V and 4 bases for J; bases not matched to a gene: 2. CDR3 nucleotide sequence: TGTGCCAGCAGCTTAGTTACTAGCGGGAGGTACGAGCAGTACTTC. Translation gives CASSLVTSGRYEQYF.

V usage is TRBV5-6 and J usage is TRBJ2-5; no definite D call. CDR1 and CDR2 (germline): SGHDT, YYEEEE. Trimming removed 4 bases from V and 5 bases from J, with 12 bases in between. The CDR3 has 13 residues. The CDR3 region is CASSPQLGETQYF. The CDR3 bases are TGTGCCAGCAGCCCGCAGTTGGGGGAGACCCAGTACTTC.

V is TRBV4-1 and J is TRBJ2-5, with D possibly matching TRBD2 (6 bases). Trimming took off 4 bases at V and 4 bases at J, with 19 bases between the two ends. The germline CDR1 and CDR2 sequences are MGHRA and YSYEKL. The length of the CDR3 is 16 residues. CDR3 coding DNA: TGCGCCAGCAGCCCTCGGGGCAGGCGGGGAGTAGAGACCCAGTACTTC. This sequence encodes CASSPRGRRGVETQYF.

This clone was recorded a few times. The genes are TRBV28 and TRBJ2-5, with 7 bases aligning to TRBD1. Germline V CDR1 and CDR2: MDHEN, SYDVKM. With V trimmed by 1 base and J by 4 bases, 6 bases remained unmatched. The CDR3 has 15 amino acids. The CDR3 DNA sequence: TGTGCCAGCAGTTTATCCCCGGACAGGAGAGAGACCCAGTACTTC. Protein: CASSLSPDRRETQYF.

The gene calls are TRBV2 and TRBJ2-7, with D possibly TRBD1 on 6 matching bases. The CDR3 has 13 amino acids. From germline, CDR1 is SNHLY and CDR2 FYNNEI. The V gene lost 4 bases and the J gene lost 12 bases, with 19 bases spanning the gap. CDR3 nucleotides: TGTGCCAGCAGTGGACAGGTCGAGCGAGCAAGGTACTTC. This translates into CASSGQVERARYF.

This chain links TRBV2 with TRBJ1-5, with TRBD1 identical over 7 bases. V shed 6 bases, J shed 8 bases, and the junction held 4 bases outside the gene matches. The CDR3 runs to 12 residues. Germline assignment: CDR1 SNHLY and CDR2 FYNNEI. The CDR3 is CASRDRIEPQHF. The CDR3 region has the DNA TGTGCCAGCAGGGACAGGATTGAGCCCCAGCATTTT.

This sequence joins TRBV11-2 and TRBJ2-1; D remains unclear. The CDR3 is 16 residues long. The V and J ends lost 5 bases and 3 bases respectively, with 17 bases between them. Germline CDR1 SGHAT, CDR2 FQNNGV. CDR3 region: CASSLGSAARYNEQFF. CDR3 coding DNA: TGTGCCAGCAGCCTCGGTTCGGCGGCCCGCTACAATGAGCAGTTCTTC.

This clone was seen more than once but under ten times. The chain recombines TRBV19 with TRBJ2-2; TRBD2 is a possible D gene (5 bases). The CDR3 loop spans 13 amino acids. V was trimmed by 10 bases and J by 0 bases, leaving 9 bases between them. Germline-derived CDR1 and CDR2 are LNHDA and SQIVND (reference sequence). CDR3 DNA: TGTGCCATAGGGAGTCCGAACACCGGGGAGCTGTTTTTT. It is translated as CAIGSPNTGELFF.

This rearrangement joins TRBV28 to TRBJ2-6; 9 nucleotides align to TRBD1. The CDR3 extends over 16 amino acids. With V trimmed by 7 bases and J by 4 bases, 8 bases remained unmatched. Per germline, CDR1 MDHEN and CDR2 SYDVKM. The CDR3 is CASKDRGSLGANVLTF. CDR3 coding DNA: TGTGCCAGCAAGGACAGGGGTTCGTTGGGGGCCAACGTCCTGACTTTC. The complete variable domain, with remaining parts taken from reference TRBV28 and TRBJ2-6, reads DVKVTQSSRYLVKRTGEKVFLECVQDMDHENMFWYRQDPGLGLRLIYFSYDVKMKEKGDIPEGYSVSREKKERFSLILESASTNQTSMYLCASKDRGSLGANVLTFGAGSRLTVL.

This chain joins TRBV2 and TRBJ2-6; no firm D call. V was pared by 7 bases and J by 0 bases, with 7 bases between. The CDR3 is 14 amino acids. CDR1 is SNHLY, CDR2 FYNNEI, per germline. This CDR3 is CASTDLSGANVLTF. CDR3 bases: TGTGCCAGCACCGACCTCTCTGGGGCCAACGTCCTGACTTTC.

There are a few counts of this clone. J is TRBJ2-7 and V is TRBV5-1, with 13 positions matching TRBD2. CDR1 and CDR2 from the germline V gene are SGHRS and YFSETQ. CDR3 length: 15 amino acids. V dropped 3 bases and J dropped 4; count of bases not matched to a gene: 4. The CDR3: CASSWTSGRSYEQYF. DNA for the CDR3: TGCGCCAGCAGCTGGACTAGCGGGAGATCGTACGAGCAGTACTTC.

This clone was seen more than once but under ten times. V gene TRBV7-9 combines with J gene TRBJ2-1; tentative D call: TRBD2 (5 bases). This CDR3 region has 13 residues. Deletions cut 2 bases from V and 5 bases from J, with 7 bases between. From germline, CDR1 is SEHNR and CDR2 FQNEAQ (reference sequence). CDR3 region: CASSLTADNEQFF. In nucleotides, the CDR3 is TGTGCCAGCAGCTTAACAGCGGACAATGAGCAGTTCTTC.